This T cell receptor (beta chain) was sequenced for a study of beta chain features in type 1 diabetes. Sampling consisted of one heparinised blood draw per donor, averaging roughly 100 mL. Reverse transcription of all isolated RNA meant that expressed TCRB transcripts were sequenced. Naive, central memory and regulatory T cell samples produced a mean of about 4 million reads. Profiling relied on immunoSEQ multiplex PCR, and the TCRdb table lists in-frame clones only, not all of them. The sample has 390,000 or so clones; around 13% are singletons. This TCR derives from a man between 25 and 39 years old in good health. The source material was naive CD4+ T cells from blood.

The CDR3 nucleotides are TGCGCCAGCAGCTTACTCCGGGACTCAAACACCGGGGAGCTGTTTTTT. Protein sequence: CASSLLRDSNTGELFF. This sequence joins TRBV5-1 and TRBJ2-2, with a tentative D call TRBD2 (6 bases). V was cut by 2 bases and J by 2 bases, with 13 bases left in between. Per the germline V gene, CDR1 is SGHRS and CDR2 is YFSETQ. The CDR3 totals 16 residues. Complete variable domain (other parts from reference TRBV5-1 and TRBJ2-2): KAGVTQTPRYLIKTRGQQVTLSCSPISGHRSVSWYQQTPGQGLQFLFEYFSETQRNKGNFPGRFSGRQFSNSRSEMNVSTLELGDSALYLCASSLLRDSNTGELFFGEGSRLTVL.